One and the same sample provided the 2 T cell receptor beta chains below, sequenced in a study of OX40 agonist ivuxolimab in advanced cancers. Clones were sequenced by immunoSEQ multiplex PCR, and TCRdb holds only the in-frame ones, with some missing. Among 72,000 or so clones listed, roughly 87% were seen once. The sequencing here drew on CD4+ or CD8+ T cells sorted from blood, taken in a trial of the OX40 agonist ivuxolimab. The receptors were sampled from an adult with an advanced solid tumor such as melanoma, head and neck, liver or kidney cancer.

V and J are TRBV19 and TRBJ2-2; D remains ambiguous. The CDR3 has 16 amino acids. CDR1 and CDR2 (germline): LNHDA, SQIVND (reference sequence). V shed 7 bases and J shed 0 bases, with 15 bases lying between them. As DNA, the CDR3 is TGTGCCAGTAAGCCCTGGACGGCTACGAACACCGGGGAGCTGTTTTTT. Amino acid sequence: CASKPWTATNTGELFF.

The chain links TRBV9 to TRBJ2-1; D is uncertain. CDR3 size: 13 residues. The germline gives CDR1 SGDLS, CDR2 YYNGEE. Trimming stripped 3 bases from V and 2 bases from J, with 6 bases between. The CDR3 nucleotides read TGTGCCAGCAGCGCCCGAACCTACAATGAGCAGTTCTTC. It is translated as CASSARTYNEQFF.